This passage covers 30 T cell receptor beta chains from one sample sequenced in a study of blood T cell repertoires in COVID-19. This table comes from immunoSEQ multiplex PCR, and its TCRdb copy is limited to in-frame clones, with some not included. The data hold about 160,000 clones, with roughly 77% observed a single time. The sequenced sample consisted of peripheral blood. These receptors originate from a human donor in a cohort sampled during active COVID-19.

The rearrangement joins TRBV4-1 to TRBJ1-3; weak D call: TRBD1 (5 bases). V was cut by 4 bases and J by 2 bases, with 6 bases left in between. The CDR3 is made up of 13 amino acids. CDR1 MGHRA and CDR2 YSYEKL come from the germline V gene. CDR3 protein: CASSRGTGNTIYF. In DNA, the CDR3 is TGCGCCAGCAGCCGGGGCACTGGAAACACCATATATTTT.

This clone has only a few counts. The genes are TRBV13 and TRBJ2-3; D may be TRBD2 (5 bases). The CDR3 has 13 residues. CDR1 is PRHDT, CDR2 FYEKMQ, per germline (reference sequence). Trimming removed 7 bases at V and 1 base at J, with 9 bases between. This chain's CDR3 is CASIEAGTDTQYF. The CDR3 DNA is TGTGCCAGCATCGAAGCGGGCACAGATACGCAGTATTTT.

The chain has TRBV3-1 (or the pseudogene TRBV3-2) and TRBJ2-3; D is perhaps TRBD1 (8 bases). The CDR3 contains 19 residues. Per the germline V gene, CDR1 is LGHDT and CDR2 is YNNKEL (reference sequence). Trimming took off 1 base at V and 4 bases at J, with 24 bases between the two ends. The CDR3 loop is CASSQGLAYRGGQADTQYF. As DNA, the CDR3 is TGTGCCAGCAGCCAAGGTTTAGCGTACAGGGGGGGCCAAGCAGATACGCAGTATTTT.

The chain joins TRBV11-2 to TRBJ1-2, with D possibly being TRBD1 (5 bases). This CDR3 is 15 amino acids long. Germline V gene lookup returns CDR1 SGHAT and CDR2 FQNNGV. Trimming stripped 1 base from V and 3 bases from J, with 12 bases between. The DNA for the CDR3 is TGTGCCAGCAGCTTAGGCCCGGACACCTACTATGGCTACACCTTC. This sequence encodes CASSLGPDTYYGYTF. Drawing the rest from reference TRBV11-2 and TRBJ1-2, the complete variable domain is EAGVAQSPRYKIIEKRQSVAFWCNPISGHATLYWYQQILGQGPKLLIQFQNNGVVDDSQLPKDRFSAERLKGVDSTLKIQPAKLEDSAVYLCASSLGPDTYYGYTFGSGTRLTVV.

As DNA, the CDR3 is TGTGCCAGCTCACTAGGGACAGGGAGTGAAGCTTTCTTT. Translated: CASSLGTGSEAFF. The chain combines TRBV18 with TRBJ1-1; TRBD1 aligns across 9 bases. Germline lookup yields CDR1 KGHSH and CDR2 LQKENI. V lost 4 bases to trimming and J lost 7 bases; unmatched junction nucleotides: 4. The CDR3 totals 13 residues.

In nucleotides, the CDR3 is TGTGCCAGCAGCCAAGATCCGTCTAGGCCCTCCTACAATGAGCAGTTCTTC. Protein: CASSQDPSRPSYNEQFF. The chain employs TRBV3-1 (or the pseudogene TRBV3-2) and TRBJ2-1; D remains ambiguous. The germline V gene has CDR1 LGHDT and CDR2 YNNKEL (reference sequence). V was pared by 0 bases and J by 0 bases, with 12 bases between. The CDR3 contains 17 residues.

This clone was seen a handful of times. The chain has TRBV6-5 and TRBJ1-1, with D unresolved. The ends were cut back, 2 bases at V and 1 base at J, with 8 bases in the middle. Germline CDR1 is MNHEY and CDR2 is SVGAGI. CDR3 length: 14 amino acids. The CDR3 loop is CASSYSARNTEAFF. CDR3 in DNA: TGTGCCAGCAGTTACAGTGCTAGGAACACTGAAGCTTTCTTT.

V and J are TRBV9 and TRBJ2-7; 8 nucleotides match TRBD1. J gave up 5 bases and V 4 bases, and 8 bases lay outside the gene matches. The CDR3 totals 14 residues. Per the germline V gene, CDR1 is SGDLS and CDR2 is YYNGEE. CDR3 in amino acids: CASSRADRADEQYF. The CDR3 nucleotides are TGTGCCAGCAGCCGGGCGGACAGGGCCGACGAGCAGTACTTC.

J is TRBJ2-7 and V is TRBV11-2, with 7 nucleotides matching TRBD1. Germline V gene sequence: CDR1 SGHAT, CDR2 FQNNGV. With 5 bases clipped from V and 5 bases from J, the junction kept 6 bases outside the gene matches. The CDR3 sequence is 13 residues long. This chain's CDR3 is CASSTDRDDEQYF. The CDR3 DNA reads TGTGCCAGCAGCACTGACAGGGACGACGAGCAGTACTTC.

This clone occurred a few times. The chain employs TRBV7-9 and TRBJ2-7, with D perhaps TRBD1 (6 bases). V was pared by 4 bases and J by 3 bases, with 10 bases between. The CDR3 spans 13 residues. Per germline, CDR1 SEHNR and CDR2 FQNEAQ (reference sequence). The CDR3, as DNA: TGTGCCAGCAGCTCCTACAGGGTCTACGAGCAGTACTTC. Translated, it gives CASSSYRVYEQYF.

This chain uses TRBV24-1 with TRBJ1-1; 7 bases are shared with TRBD1. Germline V lookup: CDR1 KGHDR, CDR2 SFDVKD. J lost 4 bases, V lost 4 bases, and 8 bases had no gene match. The CDR3 length is 15 residues. DNA of the CDR3: TGTGCCACCAGTGACTCCGACAGGGTAGGCACTGAAGCTTTCTTT. Translated, it gives CATSDSDRVGTEAFF.

The rearrangement links TRBV7-2 to TRBJ2-4; TRBD2 matches at 14 bases. The CDR3 contains 16 residues. The J segment lost 6 bases and the V segment lost 5 bases, leaving 6 bases of the junction unmatched. Per germline, CDR1 SGHTA and CDR2 FQGNSA. The CDR3 nucleotides are TGTGCCAGCAGCGTAGGGACTAGCGGGGGCGGAAACATTCAGTACTTC. Its protein product is CASSVGTSGGGNIQYF.

This clone occurred a few times. The V call is TRBV30, the J call TRBJ1-2, with a possible D match to TRBD1 (5 bases). V was clipped by 0 bases and J by 4 bases, with 9 bases between them. CDR3 size: 13 residues. Germline V gene sequence: CDR1 GTSNPN, CDR2 SVGIG (reference sequence). The CDR3 region has the DNA TGTGCCTGGAGTGTAGCGGGGGGCTATGGCTACACCTTC. Amino acid sequence: CAWSVAGGYGYTF.

This clone was found many times. V gene TRBV9 combines with J gene TRBJ2-2; 7 bases are a match to TRBD1. The CDR3 contains 13 residues. J gave up 6 bases and V 4 bases, and 3 bases lay outside the gene matches. Germline lookup yields CDR1 SGDLS and CDR2 YYNGEE. Here the CDR3 DNA reads TGTGCCAGCAGCCCCACAGGGGCCGGGGAGCTGTTTTTT. Translated: CASSPTGAGELFF.

The chain links TRBV5-6 to TRBJ1-1; weak D call: TRBD1 (6 bases). Germline loops: CDR1 SGHDT, CDR2 YYEEEE. This CDR3 spans 12 amino acids. V was clipped by 4 bases and J by 5 bases, with 9 bases between them. In DNA, the CDR3 is TGTGCCAGCAGCCCTCAGGGGACTGAAGCTTTCTTT. Protein product: CASSPQGTEAFF. Together with reference TRBV5-6 and TRBJ1-1, the CDR3 gives the full variable domain: DAGVTQSPTHLIKTRGQQVTLRCSPKSGHDTVSWYQQALGQGPQFIFQYYEEEERQRGNFPDRFSGHQFPNYSSELNVNALLLGDSALYLCASSPQGTEAFFGQGTRLTVV.

V and J are TRBV7-2 and TRBJ1-6; D not resolved. The germline V gene encodes CDR1 SGHTA and CDR2 FQGNSA. This CDR3 contains 13 residues. The ends were cut back, 10 bases at V and 6 bases at J, with 13 bases in the middle. CDR3 protein: CATPKHGNSPLHF. The DNA for the CDR3 is TGTGCCACCCCGAAGCACGGTAATTCACCCCTCCACTTT.

This chain links TRBV12-5 with TRBJ2-5, with D tentatively TRBD1 (5 bases). Trimming removed 2 bases from V and 5 bases from J, with 6 bases in between. This CDR3 comprises 12 residues. Germline V gene lookup returns CDR1 LGHNT and CDR2 FRNRAP. As DNA, the CDR3 is TGTGCTAGTGGTTTGAACAGGGAGACCCAGTACTTC. This encodes CASGLNRETQYF.

This sequence joins TRBV4-3 and TRBJ2-7; maybe TRBD2 (6 bases). The CDR3 extends over 15 amino acids. The V end was cut by 1 base, the J end by 4 bases, with 14 bases between. Germline V gene lookup returns CDR1 LGHNA and CDR2 YSLEER. The CDR3 DNA sequence: TGCGCCAGCAGCCAAGTGGCAGGAGGGTCGTACGAGCAGTACTTC. Translation: CASSQVAGGSYEQYF.

This clone appeared a few times. The rearrangement links TRBV18 to TRBJ1-1, with TRBD1 matching 7 bases. Trimming at V came to 3 bases and at J to 4 bases, leaving 8 bases not matched to a gene. Germline V CDR1 and CDR2: KGHSH, LQKENI. The CDR3 runs to 15 residues. In nucleotides, the CDR3 is TGTGCCAGCTCACCCCGGGACAGTCAGGGCACTGAAGCTTTCTTT. It is translated as CASSPRDSQGTEAFF.

The J gene is TRBJ2-5, the V gene TRBV6-5; the D gene is possibly TRBD1 (5 bases). The ends were cut back, 2 bases at V and 5 bases at J, with 12 bases in the middle. The CDR3 contains 14 residues. Germline loops: CDR1 MNHEY, CDR2 SVGAGI. DNA of the CDR3: TGTGCCAGCAGTTACGAGAGTGGGGCGGAGACCCAGTACTTC. It translates to CASSYESGAETQYF.

This sequence joins TRBV27 and TRBJ2-3, with 7 bases that match TRBD2. This CDR3 is 15 amino acids long. V trimming: 4 bases; J trimming: 1 base; junction bases outside the gene matches: 5. From germline, CDR1 is MNHEY and CDR2 SMNVEV (reference sequence). This CDR3 is CASSSWEGGTDTQYF. CDR3 nucleotide sequence: TGTGCCAGCAGTTCCTGGGAGGGTGGCACAGATACGCAGTATTTT.

CDR3 nucleotides: TGTGCCAGCTCACCAGAACGCACCCTGGACAGGGGGGAGACCCAGTACTTC. Protein: CASSPERTLDRGETQYF. The V call is TRBV18, the J call TRBJ2-5; 10 bases align to TRBD1. Trimming at V came to 2 bases and at J to 5 bases, leaving 11 bases not matched to a gene. CDR1 is KGHSH and CDR2 is LQKENI in the germline V gene. CDR3 length equals 17 residues.

This sequence joins TRBV7-2 and TRBJ1-5, with 7 bases that match TRBD1. The germline CDR1 and CDR2 sequences are SGHTA and FQGNSA. Trimming at V came to 2 bases and at J to 0 bases, leaving 4 bases not matched to a gene. The CDR3 totals 16 residues. The CDR3 nucleotides are TGTGCCAGCAGCTTACTACAGGGGTATAGCAATCAGCCCCAGCATTTT. It translates to CASSLLQGYSNQPQHF.

The rearrangement uses TRBV6-1 and TRBJ2-7; D is possibly TRBD1 (6 bases). With 3 bases removed from V and 2 bases from J, the gap between germline ends came to 11 bases. Germline CDR1 and CDR2: MNHNS and SASEGT. The CDR3 runs 14 residues. CDR3 sequence reads: CASSDGGGPYEQYF. Written as DNA, the CDR3 is TGTGCCAGCAGTGATGGGGGCGGTCCCTACGAGCAGTACTTC.

The chain recombines TRBV18 with TRBJ2-3, with D hard to call. CDR1 and CDR2 (germline): KGHSH, LQKENI. Trimming shortened V by 2 bases and J by 0 bases, and 6 bases separated the two germline ends. The CDR3 length is 14 residues. The CDR3 DNA reads TGTGCCAGCTCACCAGTTTCGAGCACAGATACGCAGTATTTT. It is translated as CASSPVSSTDTQYF.

The rearrangement joins TRBV27 to TRBJ1-2, with 8 bases fitting TRBD1. Germline assignment: CDR1 MNHEY and CDR2 SMNVEV (reference sequence). The CDR3 is 15 amino acids. V trimming: 6 bases; J trimming: 10 bases; junction bases outside the gene matches: 16. CDR3 sequence: CASRPDRAILRDYTF. CDR3 sequence (DNA): TGTGCCAGCAGACCGGACAGGGCAATTCTAAGGGACTACACCTTC.

The CDR3 is CASSPRQGDAGELFF. The CDR3 DNA reads as TGTGCCAGCTCACCTCGACAGGGGGACGCCGGGGAGCTGTTTTTT. V usage is TRBV18 and J usage is TRBJ2-2; 9 bases line up with TRBD1. This CDR3 is 15 amino acids long. Germline V gives CDR1 KGHSH, CDR2 LQKENI. Trimming took 3 bases from V and 6 from J; bases not matched to a gene: 5.

CDR3 protein: CASSIPRDRSDTQYF. For the CDR3, the DNA is TGCGCCAGCAGCATACCCCGCGACAGATCCGATACGCAGTATTTT. The rearrangement joins TRBV5-1 to TRBJ2-3, with D perhaps matching TRBD1 (5 bases). CDR1 is SGHRS and CDR2 is YFSETQ in the germline V gene. Trimming removed 4 bases at V and 6 bases at J, with 18 bases between. CDR3 length: 15 amino acids.

This rearrangement joins TRBV2 to TRBJ1-5, with a possible D match to TRBD1 (5 bases). V gave up 8 bases and J gave up 4 bases, with 12 bases separating them. Germline loops: CDR1 SNHLY, CDR2 FYNNEI. CDR3 size: 13 residues. The CDR3 DNA follows: TGTGCCAGCCAGGGTTCCCAGAATCAGCCCCAGCATTTT. Protein product: CASQGSQNQPQHF.

The rearrangement joins TRBV27 to TRBJ2-3; D remains unclear. In germline, CDR1 is MNHEY, CDR2 SMNVEV (reference sequence). The CDR3 runs 12 residues. V was pared by 7 bases and J by 2 bases, with 7 bases between. This CDR3 is CASMRNTDTQYF. CDR3 nucleotides: TGTGCCAGCATGAGGAACACAGATACGCAGTATTTT.